The source of this TCR beta chain is a study of cytomegalovirus exposure and HLA in healthy donors. Germline assignment: CDR1 SGHRS and CDR2 YFSETQ. This CDR3 is 13 amino acids long. V lost 4 bases and J 0 bases, leaving 6 bases between the germline ends. It was with 60 Vbeta and 13 Jbeta primers that the PCR ran. In the authors' methods: The authors later counted 65 million to 90 million unique TCR beta chains, some 12 million of them shared. The data were produced by immunoSEQ multiplex PCR, yet TCRdb's version contains in-frame clones alone and is incomplete. The V and J calls and clone size come from that table; D and trimming were worked out from the DNA. This table holds 100,000 to 150,000 clones, 80% found once.

The chain links TRBV5-1 to TRBJ2-3; D uncertain. This sequence originates from a middle-aged woman in good health and CMV-seronegative. The sample comprised PBMCs. The CDR3 reads CASSPPSTDTQYF. For the CDR3, the DNA is TGCGCCAGCAGCCCCCCTAGCACAGATACGCAGTATTTT.